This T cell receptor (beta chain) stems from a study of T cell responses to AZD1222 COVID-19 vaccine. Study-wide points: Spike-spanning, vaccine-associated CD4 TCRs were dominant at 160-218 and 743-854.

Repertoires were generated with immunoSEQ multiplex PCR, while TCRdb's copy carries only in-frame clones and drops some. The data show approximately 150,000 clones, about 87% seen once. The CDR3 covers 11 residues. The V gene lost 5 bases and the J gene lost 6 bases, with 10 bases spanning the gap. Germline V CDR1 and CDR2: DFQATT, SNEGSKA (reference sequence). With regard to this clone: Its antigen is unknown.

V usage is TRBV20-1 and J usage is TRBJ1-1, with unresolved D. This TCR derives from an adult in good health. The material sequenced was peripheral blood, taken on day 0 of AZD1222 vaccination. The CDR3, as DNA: TGCAGTGCTTCCCTCGGGCCTGAAGCTTTCTTT. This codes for CSASLGPEAFF.